The table lists the clone carrying this T cell receptor (beta chain) with a few counts. In germline, CDR1 is ENHRY, CDR2 SYGVKD. This CDR3 is 11 amino acids long. V lost 8 bases, J lost 11 bases, and 15 bases lay in between. This record belongs to a study of blood T cells in healthy people across ages. As for the study in general: About one barcoded beta molecule per two T cells came from capture by template switching.

The individuals who served as donors were healthy Caucasians living in Russia, aged roughly 6 to 95. Sample-barcoded 5' priming and a J-beta primer mix drove a second PCR of about 6 to 11 cycles. Through a template-switch adaptor with 12 random nucleotides, each cDNA molecule received a tag. CDR3-containing paired-end reads numbered at least 2.5 million in each sample. TCRdb fed the 5' RACE reads into MiXCR, producing one record per CDR3 protein. The sample carries around 710,000 distinct CDR3 sequences, approximately 43% recorded once. This receptor was obtained from an older woman in good health. The sequenced sample consisted of blood. The rearrangement links TRBV10-3 to TRBJ2-5, with D hard to call. CDR3 in amino acids: CAISTLDEQYF. CDR3 coding DNA: TGTGCCATCTCAACTTTGGATGAGCAGTACTTC.